What follows describes a single TCR beta chain. Its antigen is still unknown. TCRdb's table, derived via immunoSEQ multiplex PCR, lists solely in-frame clones and lacks some. The table lists about 2.4 million clones, roughly 93% of them singletons. Those who donated, Caucasian adults without exception, all lived in Nashville, Tennessee. Deletions cut 5 bases from V and 4 bases from J, with 6 bases between. The CDR3 is 11 residues long. Germline V lookup: CDR1 DFQATT, CDR2 SNEGSKA (reference sequence). This sample was included in a study of shared clonotypes between healthy human individuals. Study outcomes and limitations: Donors were few, which limited the genetic and exposure-history diversity represented. Four donors had approximately 4.6% of their naive CD4 clonotypes in common. Generally, naive subsets came out with larger estimated richness than memory subsets.

This rearrangement joins TRBV20-1 to TRBJ2-1; weak D call: TRBD2 (5 bases). What was sequenced was naive CD4+ T cells from PBMCs. Subset specified: CD45RA+ positively selected. The source is a man between 18 and 35 years old in good health. Some clones in this sample may be carry-over from other donors' samples. CDR3 in DNA: TGCAGTGCTTGGGAGTACAATGAGCAGTTCTTC. This translates into CSAWEYNEQFF.